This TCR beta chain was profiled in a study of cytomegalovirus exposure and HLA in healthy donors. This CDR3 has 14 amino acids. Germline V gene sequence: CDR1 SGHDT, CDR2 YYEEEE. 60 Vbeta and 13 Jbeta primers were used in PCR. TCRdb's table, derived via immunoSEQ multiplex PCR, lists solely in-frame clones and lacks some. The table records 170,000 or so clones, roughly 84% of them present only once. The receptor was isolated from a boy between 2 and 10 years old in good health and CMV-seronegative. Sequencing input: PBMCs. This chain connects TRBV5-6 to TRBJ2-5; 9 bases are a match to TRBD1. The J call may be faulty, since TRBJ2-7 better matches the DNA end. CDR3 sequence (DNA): TGTGCCAGCAGCTCGGACAGGGGAATGAACGAGCAGTACTTC. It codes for CASSSDRGMNEQYF.